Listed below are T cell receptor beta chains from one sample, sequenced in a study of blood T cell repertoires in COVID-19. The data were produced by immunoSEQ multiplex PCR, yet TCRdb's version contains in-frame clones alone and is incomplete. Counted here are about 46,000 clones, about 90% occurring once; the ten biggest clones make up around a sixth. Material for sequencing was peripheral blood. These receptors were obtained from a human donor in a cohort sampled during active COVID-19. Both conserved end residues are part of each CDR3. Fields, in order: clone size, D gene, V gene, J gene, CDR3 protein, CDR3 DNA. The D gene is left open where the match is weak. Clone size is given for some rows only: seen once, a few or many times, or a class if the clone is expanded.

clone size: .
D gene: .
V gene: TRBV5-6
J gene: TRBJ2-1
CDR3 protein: CASSPCARWNEQFF
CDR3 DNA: TGTGCCAGCAGCCCATGCGCGAGGTGGAATGAGCAGTTCTTC

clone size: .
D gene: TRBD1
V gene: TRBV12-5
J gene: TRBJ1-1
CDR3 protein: CASGPDRGLNTEAFF
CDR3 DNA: TGTGCTAGTGGTCCGGACAGGGGATTGAACACTGAAGCTTTCTTT

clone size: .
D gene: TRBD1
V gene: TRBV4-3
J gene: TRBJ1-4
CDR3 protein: CASSQDRTGYEKLFF
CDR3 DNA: TGCGCCAGCAGCCAAGATAGGACAGGATATGAAAAACTGTTTTTT

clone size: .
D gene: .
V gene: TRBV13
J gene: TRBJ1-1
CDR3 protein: CASSSTAGEREAFF
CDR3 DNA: TGTGCCAGCAGCTCGACGGCAGGGGAGCGGGAAGCTTTCTTT

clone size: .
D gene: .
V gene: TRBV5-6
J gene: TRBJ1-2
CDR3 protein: CASSLGQGKGGYTF
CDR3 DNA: TGTGCCAGCAGCTTGGGGCAGGGGAAAGGTGGCTACACCTTC

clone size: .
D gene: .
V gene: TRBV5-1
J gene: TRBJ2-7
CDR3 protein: CASSLKAGNYEQYF
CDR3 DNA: TGCGCCAGCAGCTTGAAAGCAGGGAATTACGAGCAGTACTTC

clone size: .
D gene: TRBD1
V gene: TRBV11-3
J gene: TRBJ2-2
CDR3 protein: CASSTRQGAHTGELFF
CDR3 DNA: TGTGCCAGCAGCACAAGACAGGGGGCTCACACCGGGGAGCTGTTTTTT

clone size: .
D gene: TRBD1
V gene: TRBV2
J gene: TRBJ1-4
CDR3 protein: CASSEQGGNEKLFF
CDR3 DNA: TGTGCCAGCAGTGAACAGGGGGGTAATGAAAAACTGTTTTTT

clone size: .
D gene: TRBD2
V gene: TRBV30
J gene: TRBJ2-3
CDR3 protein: CAWRGLAGRTDTQYF
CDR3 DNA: TGTGCCTGGAGGGGGCTAGCGGGGCGCACAGATACGCAGTATTTT

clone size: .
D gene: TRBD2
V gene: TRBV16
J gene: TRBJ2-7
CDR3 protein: CASSQRLAGGPGYEQYF
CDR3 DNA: TGTGCCAGCAGCCAACGGCTAGCGGGAGGGCCGGGTTACGAGCAGTACTTC

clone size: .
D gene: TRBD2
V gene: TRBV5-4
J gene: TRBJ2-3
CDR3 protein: CASSAGTSGAPPDTQYF
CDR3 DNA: TGTGCCAGCAGCGCCGGGACTAGCGGGGCTCCCCCAGATACGCAGTATTTT

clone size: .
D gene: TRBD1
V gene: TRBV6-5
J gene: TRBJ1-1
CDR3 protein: CASRQGMNTEAFF
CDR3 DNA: TGTGCCAGCCGACAGGGGATGAACACTGAAGCTTTCTTT

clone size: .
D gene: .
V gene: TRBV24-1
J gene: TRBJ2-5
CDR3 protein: CATSDSPGTAQETQYF
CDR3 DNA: TGTGCCACCAGTGATTCCCCCGGGACTGCCCAAGAGACCCAGTACTTC

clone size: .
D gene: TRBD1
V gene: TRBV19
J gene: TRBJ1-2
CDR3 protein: CASSPSGQGVNGYTF
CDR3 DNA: TGTGCCAGTAGTCCCTCGGGACAGGGGGTAAATGGCTACACCTTC

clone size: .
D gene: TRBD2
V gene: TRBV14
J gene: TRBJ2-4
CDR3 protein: CASSQLAGGGNIQYF
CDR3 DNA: TGTGCCAGCAGTCAACTAGCGGGAGGAGGGAACATTCAGTACTTC

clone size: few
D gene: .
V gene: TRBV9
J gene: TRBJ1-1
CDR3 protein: CASSVVFGNTEAFF
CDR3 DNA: TGTGCCAGCAGCGTAGTATTCGGGAACACTGAAGCTTTCTTT

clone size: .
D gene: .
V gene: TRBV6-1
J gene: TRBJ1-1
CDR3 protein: CASSESIVEGTEAFF
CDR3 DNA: TGTGCCAGCAGTGAAAGTATAGTGGAGGGCACTGAAGCTTTCTTT

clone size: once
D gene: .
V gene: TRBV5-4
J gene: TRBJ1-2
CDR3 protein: CASSLVGGANYGYTF
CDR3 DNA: TGTGCCAGCAGCTTGGTTGGGGGGGCTAACTATGGCTACACCTTC

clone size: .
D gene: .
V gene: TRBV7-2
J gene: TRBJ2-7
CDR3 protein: CASSLGGVAVGEQYF
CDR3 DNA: TGTGCCAGCAGCTTAGGGGGGGTCGCCGTTGGGGAGCAGTACTTC

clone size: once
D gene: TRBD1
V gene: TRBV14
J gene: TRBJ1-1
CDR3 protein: CASSEGQGTEAFF
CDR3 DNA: TGTGCCAGCAGCGAAGGACAGGGCACTGAAGCTTTCTTT

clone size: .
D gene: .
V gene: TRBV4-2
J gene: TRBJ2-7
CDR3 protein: CASSQDLGSYEQYF
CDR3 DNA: TGTGCCAGCAGCCAAGATCTAGGCTCCTACGAGCAGTACTTC

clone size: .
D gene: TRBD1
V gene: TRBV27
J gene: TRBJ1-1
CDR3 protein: CASSLPTGGFTEAFF
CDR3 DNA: TGTGCCAGCAGTTTACCGACAGGGGGCTTCACTGAAGCTTTCTTT

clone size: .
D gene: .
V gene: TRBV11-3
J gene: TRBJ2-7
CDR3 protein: CASSFGSGYEQYF
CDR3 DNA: TGTGCCAGCAGCTTCGGGAGTGGCTACGAGCAGTACTTC

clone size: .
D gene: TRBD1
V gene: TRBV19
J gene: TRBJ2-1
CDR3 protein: CASSNQGAAYNEQFF
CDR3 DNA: TGTGCCAGTAGTAATCAGGGGGCCGCCTACAATGAGCAGTTCTTC

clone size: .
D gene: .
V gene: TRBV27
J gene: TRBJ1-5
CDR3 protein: CASSSSSGGTQHF
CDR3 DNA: TGTGCTAGCAGTAGCTCTTCGGGAGGGACCCAGCATTTT

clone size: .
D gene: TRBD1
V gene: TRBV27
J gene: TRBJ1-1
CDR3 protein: CASATGTGGVTEAFF
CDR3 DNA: TGTGCCAGCGCCACCGGGACAGGGGGGGTTACTGAAGCTTTCTTT

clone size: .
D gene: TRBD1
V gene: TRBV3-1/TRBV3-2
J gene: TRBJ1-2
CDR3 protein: CASSQGGVQGASGYTF
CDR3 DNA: TGTGCCAGCAGCCAAGGTGGTGTCCAGGGGGCAAGTGGCTACACCTTC

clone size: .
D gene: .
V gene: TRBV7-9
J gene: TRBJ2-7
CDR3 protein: CASSFYRESSEQYF
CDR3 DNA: TGTGCCAGCAGCTTTTATCGGGAGTCTTCCGAGCAGTACTTC

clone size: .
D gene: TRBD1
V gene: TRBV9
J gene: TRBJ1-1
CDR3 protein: CASSGSRGGKNTEAFF
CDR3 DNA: TGTGCCAGCAGCGGATCCAGAGGGGGCAAGAACACTGAAGCTTTCTTT

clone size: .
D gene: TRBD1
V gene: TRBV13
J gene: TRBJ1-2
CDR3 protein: CASSIDRGDYGYTF
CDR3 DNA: TGTGCCAGCAGCATCGACAGGGGAGACTATGGCTACACCTTC

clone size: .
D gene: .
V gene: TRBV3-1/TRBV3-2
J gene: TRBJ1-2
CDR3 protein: CASSQQYGYTF
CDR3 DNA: TGTGCCAGCAGCCAACAGTATGGCTACACCTTC

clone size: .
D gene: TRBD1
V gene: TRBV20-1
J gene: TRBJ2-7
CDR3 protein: CSASTGTGSSYEQYF
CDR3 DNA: TGCAGTGCTAGTACCGGGACAGGGAGCTCCTACGAGCAGTACTTC

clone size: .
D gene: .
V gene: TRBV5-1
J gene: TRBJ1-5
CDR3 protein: CASSVGLEQPQHF
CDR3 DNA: TGCGCCAGCAGCGTCGGACTGGAGCAGCCCCAGCATTTT

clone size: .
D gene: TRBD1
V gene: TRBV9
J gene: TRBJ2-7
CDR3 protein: CASSRTGGEFYEQYF
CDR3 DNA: TGTGCCAGCAGCAGGACAGGGGGGGAGTTCTACGAGCAGTACTTC

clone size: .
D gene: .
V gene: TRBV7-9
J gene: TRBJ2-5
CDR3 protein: CASSLNEETQYF
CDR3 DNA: TGTGCCAGCAGCTTAAATGAGGAGACCCAGTACTTC

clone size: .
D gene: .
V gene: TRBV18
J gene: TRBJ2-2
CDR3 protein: CASSPPGSNTGELFF
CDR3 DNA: TGTGCCAGCTCACCACCCGGGTCGAACACCGGGGAGCTGTTTTTT

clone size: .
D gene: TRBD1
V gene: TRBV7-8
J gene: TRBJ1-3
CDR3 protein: CASSLGQGAYGNTIYF
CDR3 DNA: TGTGCCAGCAGCTTAGGCCAGGGGGCGTATGGAAACACCATATATTTT

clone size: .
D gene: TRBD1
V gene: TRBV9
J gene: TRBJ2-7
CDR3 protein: CASSGDGRGEQYF
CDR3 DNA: TGTGCCAGCAGCGGGGACGGCAGGGGGGAGCAGTACTTC

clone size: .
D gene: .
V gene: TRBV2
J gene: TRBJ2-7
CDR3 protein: CASTLSRSSYEQYF
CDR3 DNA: TGTGCCAGCACCCTTAGCCGCAGCTCCTACGAGCAGTACTTC

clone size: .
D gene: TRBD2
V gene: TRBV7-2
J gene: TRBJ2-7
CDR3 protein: CASRRLAGASYEQYF
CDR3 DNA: TGTGCCAGCAGGCGACTAGCGGGGGCCTCCTACGAGCAGTACTTC